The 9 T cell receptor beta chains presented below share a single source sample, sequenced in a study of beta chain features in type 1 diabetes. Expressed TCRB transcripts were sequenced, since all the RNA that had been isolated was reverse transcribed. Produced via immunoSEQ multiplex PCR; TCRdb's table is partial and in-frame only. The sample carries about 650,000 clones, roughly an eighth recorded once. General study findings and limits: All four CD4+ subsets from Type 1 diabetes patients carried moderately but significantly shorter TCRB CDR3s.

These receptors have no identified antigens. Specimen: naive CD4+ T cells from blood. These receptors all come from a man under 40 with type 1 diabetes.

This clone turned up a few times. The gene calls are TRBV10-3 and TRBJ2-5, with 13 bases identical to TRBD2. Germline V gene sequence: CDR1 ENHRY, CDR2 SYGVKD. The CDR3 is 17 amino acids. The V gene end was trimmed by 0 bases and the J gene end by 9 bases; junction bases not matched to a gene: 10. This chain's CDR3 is CAISESRLAGGPQSQYF. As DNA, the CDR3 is TGTGCCATCAGTGAGTCGAGACTAGCGGGGGGCCCTCAATCCCAGTACTTC.

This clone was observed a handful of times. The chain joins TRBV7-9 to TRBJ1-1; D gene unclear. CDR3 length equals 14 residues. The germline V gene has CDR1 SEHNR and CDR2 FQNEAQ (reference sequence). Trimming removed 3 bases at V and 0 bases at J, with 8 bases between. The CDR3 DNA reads TGTGCCAGCAGCTTTGCAGTCCTGAACACTGAAGCTTTCTTT. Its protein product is CASSFAVLNTEAFF.

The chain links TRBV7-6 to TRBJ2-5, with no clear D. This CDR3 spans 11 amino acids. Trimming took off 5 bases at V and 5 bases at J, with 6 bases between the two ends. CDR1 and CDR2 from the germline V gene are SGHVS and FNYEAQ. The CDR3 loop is CASSIRETQYF. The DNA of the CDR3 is TGTGCCAGCAGCATTAGGGAGACCCAGTACTTC. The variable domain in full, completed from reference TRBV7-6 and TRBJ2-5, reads GAGVSQSPRYKVTKRGQDVALRCDPISGHVSLYWYRQALGQGPEFLTYFNYEAQQDKSGLPNDRFSAERPEGSISTLTIQRTEQRDSAMYRCASSIRETQYFGPGTRLLVL.

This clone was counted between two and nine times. In DNA, the CDR3 is TGTGCCAGCAGCTTACTTTCCTCGTTCCCGGGGAGCACAGATACGCAGTATTTT. Its protein product is CASSLLSSFPGSTDTQYF. V usage is TRBV7-8 and J usage is TRBJ2-3, with a tentative D call TRBD2 (5 bases). The CDR3 is 18 amino acids. Per the germline V gene, CDR1 is SGHVS and CDR2 is FQNEAQ. V lost 2 bases to trimming and J lost 0 bases, with 18 bases between them.

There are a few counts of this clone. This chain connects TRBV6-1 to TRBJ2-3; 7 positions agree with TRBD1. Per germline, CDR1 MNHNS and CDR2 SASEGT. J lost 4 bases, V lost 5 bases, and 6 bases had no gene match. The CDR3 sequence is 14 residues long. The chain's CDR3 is CASSPAQGADTQYF. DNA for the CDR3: TGTGCCAGCAGTCCCGCCCAGGGGGCAGATACGCAGTATTTT.

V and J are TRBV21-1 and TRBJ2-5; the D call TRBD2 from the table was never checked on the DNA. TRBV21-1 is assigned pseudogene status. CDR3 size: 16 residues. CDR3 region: CASSKGTSGGRETQYF. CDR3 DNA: TGTGCCAGCAGCAAAGGAACTAGCGGGGGCCGAGAGACCCAGTACTTC.

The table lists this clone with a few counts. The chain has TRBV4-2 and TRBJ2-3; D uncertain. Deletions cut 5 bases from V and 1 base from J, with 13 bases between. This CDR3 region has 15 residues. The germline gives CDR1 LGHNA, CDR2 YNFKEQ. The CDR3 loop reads CASSWSPLRTDTQYF. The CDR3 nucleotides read TGTGCCAGCAGCTGGAGTCCCCTCCGCACAGATACGCAGTATTTT.

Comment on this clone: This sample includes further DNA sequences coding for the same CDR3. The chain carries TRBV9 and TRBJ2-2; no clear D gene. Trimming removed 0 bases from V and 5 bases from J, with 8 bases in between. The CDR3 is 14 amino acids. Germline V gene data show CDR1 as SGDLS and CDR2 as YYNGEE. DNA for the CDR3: TGTGCCAGCAGCGTAGTTGGTGGAACCGGGGAGCTGTTTTTT. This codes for CASSVVGGTGELFF.

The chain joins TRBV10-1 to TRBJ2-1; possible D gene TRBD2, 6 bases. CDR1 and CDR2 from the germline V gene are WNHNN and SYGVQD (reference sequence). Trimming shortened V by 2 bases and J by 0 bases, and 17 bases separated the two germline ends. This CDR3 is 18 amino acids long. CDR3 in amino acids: CASSETRAGTHSYNEQFF. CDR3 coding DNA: TGCGCCAGCAGTGAGACTCGGGCGGGGACCCACTCCTACAATGAGCAGTTCTTC.